The 25 T cell receptor beta chains below all came from one sample that was sequenced in a study of CD8 T cells in Susac syndrome. Random hexamers were used to reverse transcribe about 0.5 to 1 ug of RNA. TCRdb reprocessed the immunoSEQ multiplex PCR reads with MiXCR, giving one entry per CDR3 protein. The table lists about 140,000 distinct CDR3 sequences, over 90% of them singletons. The source material was CD4+ T cells from PBMCs. Receptors originate from a human donor with Susac syndrome.

This chain uses TRBV20-1 with TRBJ1-1; D possibly corresponds to TRBD1 (5 bases). Germline CDR1 reads DFQATT; CDR2 reads SNEGSKA (reference sequence). CDR3 size: 15 residues. Trimming shortened V by 2 bases and J by 2 bases, and 15 bases separated the two germline ends. In DNA, the CDR3 is TGCAGTGCTAGACCTCCTGTTGGGGGAAACACTGAAGCTTTCTTT. Translated: CSARPPVGGNTEAFF.

The CDR3 bases are TGTGCCAGCAGTCCCACAGGGGGGCGTCAGCCCCAGCATTTT. Translating gives CASSPTGGRQPQHF. This chain links TRBV28 with TRBJ1-5, with 8 bases identical to TRBD1. The CDR3 is made up of 14 amino acids. V trimming: 5 bases; J trimming: 6 bases; junction bases outside the gene matches: 6. Germline V lookup: CDR1 MDHEN, CDR2 SYDVKM.

This clonotype was picked up one time. The V gene is TRBV5-4, the J gene TRBJ1-2; possibly TRBD1 for D (5 bases). Trimming shortened V by 4 bases and J by 0 bases, and 13 bases separated the two germline ends. CDR1 is SGHNT and CDR2 is YYREEE in the germline V gene (reference sequence). This CDR3 is built from 15 residues. The CDR3 nucleotides are TGTGCCAGCAGCATTGGGGCAGGTGCTAACTATGGCTACACCTTC. It is translated as CASSIGAGANYGYTF.

This clonotype was detected once. This chain joins TRBV30 and TRBJ1-5; D is possibly TRBD1 (5 bases). V lost 3 bases, J lost 6 bases, and 12 bases lay in between. The germline gives CDR1 GTSNPN, CDR2 SVGIG (reference sequence). The CDR3 totals 13 residues. The CDR3, as DNA: TGTGCCTGGAGCCCCGACAGTATTCAGCCCCAGCATTTT. This sequence encodes CAWSPDSIQPQHF.

V and J are TRBV6-6 and TRBJ1-4; D is unresolved. V lost 4 bases, J lost 8 bases, and 14 bases lay in between. This CDR3 is built from 14 residues. CDR1 and CDR2 from the germline V gene are MNHNY and SVGAGI (reference sequence). CDR3 in amino acids: CASSLDGPREKLFF. The DNA for the CDR3 is TGTGCCAGCAGTTTAGACGGACCAAGGGAAAAACTGTTTTTT.

The V and J genes are TRBV20-1 and TRBJ2-3, with a tentative D call TRBD2 (5 bases). Trimming took 3 bases from V and 1 from J, leaving 11 bases between them. This CDR3 has 14 residues. CDR1 and CDR2 (germline): DFQATT, SNEGSKA (reference sequence). CDR3 sequence: CSASPEARTDTQYF. DNA for the CDR3: TGCAGTGCTAGTCCGGAGGCCCGCACAGATACGCAGTATTTT.

The chain combines TRBV29-1 with TRBJ2-3; 7 nucleotides agree with TRBD2. J was trimmed by 4 bases and V by 6 bases; bases with no gene match: 1. In germline, CDR1 is SQVTM, CDR2 ANQGSEA. The CDR3 contains 11 residues. The CDR3 DNA is TGCAGCGTAGGGAGGGCAGATACGCAGTATTTT. Translation gives CSVGRADTQYF.

This chain links TRBV29-1 with TRBJ1-1; D is ambiguous. CDR1 is SQVTM, CDR2 ANQGSEA, per germline. Trimming took off 3 bases at V and 8 bases at J, with 10 bases between the two ends. The CDR3 has 11 amino acids. The CDR3 DNA is TGCAGCGTTGATCCATGGGTAGAAGCTTTCTTT. Its protein is CSVDPWVEAFF.

The V gene is TRBV13, the J gene TRBJ2-1; D remains unclear. The V end lost 7 bases, the J end lost 4 bases, and 14 bases lay between the germline ends. CDR3 size: 14 residues. The germline CDR1 and CDR2 sequences are PRHDT and FYEKMQ (reference sequence). The CDR3: CASTRWASYNEQFF. The CDR3 DNA follows: TGTGCCAGCACCCGGTGGGCCTCATACAATGAGCAGTTCTTC.

CDR3 sequence (DNA): TGTGCCAGCAGCTTAGTTGGGGTAACTGAAGCTTTCTTT. This translates into CASSLVGVTEAFF. The chain uses TRBV7-2 and TRBJ1-1; D is ambiguous. Germline V gene lookup returns CDR1 SGHTA and CDR2 FQGNSA. V lost 1 base and J lost 5, with 8 bases in between. The CDR3 is made up of 13 amino acids.

This chain uses TRBV29-1 with TRBJ2-7; 8 bases agree with TRBD2. CDR3 length equals 12 residues. Germline values: CDR1 SQVTM, CDR2 ANQGSEA. The junction had 6 bases not matched to a gene; V was cut back by 7 bases and J by 4 bases. Written as DNA, the CDR3 is TGCAGCGCTCGGACTAGCACATACGAGCAGTACTTC. This codes for CSARTSTYEQYF.

The CDR3 region is CASSVFSGDGYTF. In DNA, the CDR3 is TGTGCCAGCAGCGTTTTTTCAGGGGATGGCTACACCTTC. J is TRBJ1-2 and V is TRBV7-8, with a tentative D call TRBD1 (6 bases). This CDR3 has 13 amino acids. V was trimmed by 5 bases and J by 6 bases, leaving 13 bases between them. Germline V gene sequence: CDR1 SGHVS, CDR2 FQNEAQ.

The chain employs TRBV28 and TRBJ1-6; the match to TRBD1 covers 7 bases. This CDR3 has 15 residues. V lost 5 bases to trimming and J lost 6 bases; unmatched junction nucleotides: 7. CDR1 MDHEN and CDR2 SYDVKM come from the germline V gene. CDR3 sequence: CASSTRGTANSPLHF. The CDR3 nucleotides are TGTGCCAGCAGTACTAGGGGGACAGCTAATTCACCCCTCCACTTT. Together with reference TRBV28 and TRBJ1-6, the CDR3 gives the full variable domain: DVKVTQSSRYLVKRTGEKVFLECVQDMDHENMFWYRQDPGLGLRLIYFSYDVKMKEKGDIPEGYSVSREKKERFSLILESASTNQTSMYLCASSTRGTANSPLHFGNGTRLTVT.

The chain carries TRBV20-1 and TRBJ2-1; unclear D gene. V was pared by 4 bases and J by 12 bases, with 13 bases between. The length of the CDR3 is 11 residues. Germline V gene data show CDR1 as DFQATT and CDR2 as SNEGSKA (reference sequence). The CDR3 here is CSAILTDWQFF. CDR3 sequence (DNA): TGCAGTGCTATTCTCACGGATTGGCAGTTCTTC.

V usage is TRBV29-1 and J usage is TRBJ2-5, with D perhaps TRBD1 or TRBD2 (5 bases each). The V gene lost 6 bases and the J gene lost 5 bases, with 7 bases spanning the gap. CDR1 SQVTM and CDR2 ANQGSEA come from the germline V gene. This CDR3 spans 10 amino acids. The DNA for the CDR3 is TGCAGCGTCGGGGACGAGACCCAGTACTTC. This sequence encodes CSVGDETQYF.

The chain joins TRBV4-1 to TRBJ2-7; unclear D gene. V lost 1 base and J 2 bases, leaving 9 bases between the germline ends. The CDR3 has 14 residues. CDR1 and CDR2 from the germline V gene are MGHRA and YSYEKL. In DNA form, the CDR3 reads TGCGCCAGCAGCCAAGTGATCCGGGCCTACGAGCAGTACTTC. Translated: CASSQVIRAYEQYF.

This chain uses TRBV6-2 or TRBV6-3 with TRBJ1-5; 7 bases match TRBD1. Germline assignment: CDR1 MNHEY and CDR2 SVGEGT. The CDR3 contains 12 residues. With 1 base clipped from V and 13 bases from J, the junction kept 4 bases outside the gene matches. CDR3 protein: CASSYYRTGQHF. The CDR3 DNA reads TGTGCCAGCAGTTACTACCGGACAGGTCAGCATTTT.

V is TRBV10-3 and J is TRBJ2-1; no definite D call. The germline gives CDR1 ENHRY, CDR2 SYGVKD. This CDR3 contains 11 residues. V dropped 2 bases and J dropped 6 bases, with 2 bases sitting between them. The CDR3 nucleotides are TGTGCCATCAGTGAGACCAATGAGCAGTTCTTC. Its protein product is CAISETNEQFF.

The chain uses TRBV28 and TRBJ1-5; D call uncertain. This CDR3 contains 14 residues. Germline-derived CDR1 and CDR2 are MDHEN and SYDVKM. Trimming removed 3 bases from V and 0 bases from J, with 6 bases in between. The CDR3 protein is CASSFIGSNQPQHF. The CDR3 region has the DNA TGTGCCAGCAGTTTTATCGGTAGCAATCAGCCCCAGCATTTT.

The rearrangement links TRBV5-4 to TRBJ2-3; D is possibly TRBD2 (6 bases). The CDR3 length is 13 residues. CDR1 is SGHNT and CDR2 is YYREEE in the germline V gene (reference sequence). The V and J ends lost 4 bases and 4 bases respectively, with 10 bases between them. For the CDR3, the DNA is TGTGCCAGCAGCGGGACTCCAGCAGATACGCAGTATTTT. Its translation is CASSGTPADTQYF.

CDR3: CAWRGTGTGLPAFF. The CDR3 nucleotides read TGTGCCTGGCGGGGTACCGGGACAGGGTTACCAGCTTTCTTT. This chain joins TRBV30 and TRBJ1-1, with 9 bases lining up with TRBD1. Looked up from germline, CDR1 is GTSNPN and CDR2 is SVGIG (reference sequence). The CDR3 runs to 14 residues. V dropped 5 bases and J dropped 10; count of bases not matched to a gene: 14.

The chain is built from TRBV6-5 and TRBJ1-1; D call uncertain. The CDR3 contains 15 residues. Trimming took 6 bases from V and 14 from J, leaving 28 bases between them. The germline CDR1 and CDR2 sequences are MNHEY and SVGAGI. CDR3 bases: TGTGCCAGCAGATATCGCCCCGAGGCAGGAGAGATACCCTTCTTT. The encoded protein is CASRYRPEAGEIPFF.

The rearrangement uses TRBV7-2 and TRBJ1-2; TRBD1 aligns across 9 bases. Germline trimming cut 4 bases from V and 2 bases from J; bases unmatched to any gene: 11. Germline V CDR1 and CDR2: SGHTA, FQGNSA. The CDR3 spans 17 residues. CDR3 residues: CASSSTLQGATNYGYTF. CDR3 coding DNA: TGTGCCAGCAGCTCTACCCTACAGGGGGCAACGAACTATGGCTACACCTTC.

The V call is TRBV27, the J call TRBJ1-2; D remains ambiguous. The V end lost 7 bases, the J end lost 1 base, and 10 bases lay between the germline ends. The CDR3 totals 13 residues. Per the germline V gene, CDR1 is MNHEY and CDR2 is SMNVEV (reference sequence). The chain's CDR3 is CASTPGFNYGYTF. CDR3 nucleotide sequence: TGTGCCAGCACTCCTGGATTTAACTATGGCTACACCTTC.

The chain recombines TRBV5-4 with TRBJ1-1; no firm D call. Germline V lookup: CDR1 SGHNT, CDR2 YYREEE (reference sequence). CDR3 length equals 12 residues. Trimming cost V 0 bases and J 4 bases, with 4 bases left between them. CDR3 DNA: TGTGCCAGCAGCTTGGGGAGCACTGAAGCTTTCTTT. Translating gives CASSLGSTEAFF.